This T cell receptor (beta chain) was retrieved from a study of OX40 agonist ivuxolimab in advanced cancers. Study at large: Patients were given ivuxolimab, an antibody that agonizes OX40 (CD134). Age averaged around 54 years (range roughly 20 to 90), and around 78% were male. Eligibility admitted prior anti-PD-1, anti-PD-L1 or anti-CTLA-4 therapy; approximately 40% had some.

Study findings and constraints: In general, CD8+ T cells held more expanded clones than CD4+ did, on average.

This clone was detected only once. The antigen is not known. Sequenced by immunoSEQ multiplex PCR; TCRdb stores in-frame clones only, minus some. The data contain nearly 80,000 clones, 70% to 90% of them seen just once; the ten biggest clones take up around 25%. The specimen was CD4+ or CD8+ T cells sorted from blood, collected in a trial of the OX40 agonist ivuxolimab. The TCR originated in an adult with an advanced solid tumor such as melanoma, head and neck, liver or kidney cancer.

The CDR3 loop is CASSPRTGVPSGANVLTF. CDR3 DNA sequence: TGTGCCAGCAGTCCGCGGACAGGCGTCCCCTCTGGGGCCAACGTCCTGACTTTC. The chain carries TRBV27 and TRBJ2-6; 7 nucleotides agree with TRBD1. The CDR3 is 18 residues long. V gave up 5 bases and J gave up 0 bases; unmatched junction bases: 10. Germline V gene lookup returns CDR1 MNHEY and CDR2 SMNVEV (reference sequence).